This T cell receptor beta chain originates from a study of T cell responses to AZD1222 COVID-19 vaccine. Study-wide results and caveats: Targets within unmutated variant regions were reportedly found for nearly half of spike-specific TCRs. Mapped onto spike, vaccine-associated CD4 TCRs spanned it and were dominant at 160-218 and 743-854.

With regard to this clone: Its antigen is still unknown.

Germline values: CDR1 KGHDR, CDR2 SFDVKD. Trimming cost V 4 bases and J 4 bases, with 17 bases left between them. CDR3 length equals 16 residues. Generated by immunoSEQ multiplex PCR, the TCRdb table keeps only in-frame clones and is missing some. The sample records 100,000 to 150,000 clones, nearly 95% being singletons. This specimen was peripheral blood, taken on day 0 of AZD1222 vaccination. The rearrangement joins TRBV24-1 to TRBJ2-3, with D perhaps TRBD2 (6 bases). This clonotype was obtained from an adult in good health. The CDR3 here is CATSDPSLGGSDTQYF. The DNA of the CDR3 is TGTGCCACCAGTGACCCCTCGTTGGGGGGATCAGATACGCAGTATTTT.